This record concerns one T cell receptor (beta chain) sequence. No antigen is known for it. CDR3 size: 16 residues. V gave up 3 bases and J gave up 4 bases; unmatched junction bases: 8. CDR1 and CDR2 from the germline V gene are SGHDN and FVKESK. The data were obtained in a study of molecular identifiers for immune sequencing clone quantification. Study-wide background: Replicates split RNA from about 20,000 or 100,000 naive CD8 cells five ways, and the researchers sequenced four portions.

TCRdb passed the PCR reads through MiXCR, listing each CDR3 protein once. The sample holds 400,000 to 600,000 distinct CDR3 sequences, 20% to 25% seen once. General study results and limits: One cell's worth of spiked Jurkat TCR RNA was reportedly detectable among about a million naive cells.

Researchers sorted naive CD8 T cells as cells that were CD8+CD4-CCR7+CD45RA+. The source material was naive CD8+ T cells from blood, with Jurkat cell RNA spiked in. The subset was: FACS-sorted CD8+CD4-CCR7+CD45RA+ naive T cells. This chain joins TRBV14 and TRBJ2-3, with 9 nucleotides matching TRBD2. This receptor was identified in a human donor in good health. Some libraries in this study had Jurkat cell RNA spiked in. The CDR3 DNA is TGTGCCAGCAGCCACCTAGCGGGATCGGGGGCAGATACGCAGTATTTT. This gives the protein CASSHLAGSGADTQYF.